This TCR beta chain derives from a study of blood T cell repertoires in COVID-19. Produced via immunoSEQ multiplex PCR; TCRdb's table is partial and in-frame only. The sample lists roughly 240,000 clones; 88% were seen once. Germline V lookup: CDR1 DFQATT, CDR2 SNEGSKA (reference sequence). CDR3 length equals 11 residues. Trimming pared 6 bases from V and 1 base from J, leaving 6 bases between. Source material: PBMCs or T cells enriched from blood (not recorded which). The TCR sequence derives from a woman aged 40 to 50 with acute COVID-19. The V and J genes are TRBV20-1 and TRBJ1-1; D is unresolved. Written as DNA, the CDR3 is TGCAGTGCGTTAAAGAACACTGAAGCTTTCTTT. This encodes CSALKNTEAFF.